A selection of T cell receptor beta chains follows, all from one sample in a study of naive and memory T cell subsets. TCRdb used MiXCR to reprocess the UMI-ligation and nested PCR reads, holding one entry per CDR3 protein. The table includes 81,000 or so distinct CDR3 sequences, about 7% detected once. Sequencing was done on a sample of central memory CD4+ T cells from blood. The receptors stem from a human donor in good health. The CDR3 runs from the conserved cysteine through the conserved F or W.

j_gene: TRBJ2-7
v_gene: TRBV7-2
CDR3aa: CASSLRGGSSSYEQYF

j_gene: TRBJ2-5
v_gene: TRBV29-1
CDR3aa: CSVGIETQYF

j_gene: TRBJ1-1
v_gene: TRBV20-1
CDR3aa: CSPGDSRFTEAFF

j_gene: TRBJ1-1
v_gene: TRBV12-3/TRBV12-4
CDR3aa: CASSRERTQNTEAFF

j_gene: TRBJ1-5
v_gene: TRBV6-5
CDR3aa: CASRRDSSNQPQHF

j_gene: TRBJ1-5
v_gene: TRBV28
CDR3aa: CASSLSQRPQHF

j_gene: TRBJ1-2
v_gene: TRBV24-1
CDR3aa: CATSPTGGTYGYTF

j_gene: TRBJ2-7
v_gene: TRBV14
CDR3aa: CASSQALAGRYEQYF

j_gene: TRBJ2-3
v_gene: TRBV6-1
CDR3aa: CASSFGLVITDTQYF

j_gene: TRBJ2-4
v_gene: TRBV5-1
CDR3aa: CASSLDGDRLNIQYF

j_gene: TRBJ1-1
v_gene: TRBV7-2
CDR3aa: CASLGFRDTEAFF

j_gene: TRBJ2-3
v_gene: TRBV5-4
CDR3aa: CASAKGGTDTQYF

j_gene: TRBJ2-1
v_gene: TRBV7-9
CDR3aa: CTSSLRASGVNNEQFF

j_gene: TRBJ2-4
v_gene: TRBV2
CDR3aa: CASSGDRPNLLAKNIQYF

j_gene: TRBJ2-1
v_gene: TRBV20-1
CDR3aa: CSAFWLRGGGDEQFF

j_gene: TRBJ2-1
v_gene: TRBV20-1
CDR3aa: CSARRGPSPDEQFF

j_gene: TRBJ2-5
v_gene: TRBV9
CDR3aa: CASSVEAQQGKETQYF

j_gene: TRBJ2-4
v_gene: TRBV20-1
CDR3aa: CSAPGQTASYF

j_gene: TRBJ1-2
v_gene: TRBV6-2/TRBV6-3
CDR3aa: CASTQTGARFLHYGYTF

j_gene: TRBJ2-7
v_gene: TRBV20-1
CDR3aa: CSAPKSRTLTEQYF

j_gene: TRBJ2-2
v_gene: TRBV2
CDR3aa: CASSAQGTTGELFF

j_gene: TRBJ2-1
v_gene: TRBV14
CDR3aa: CASSQGMDRRYNEQFF

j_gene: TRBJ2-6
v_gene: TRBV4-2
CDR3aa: CASSQGHSGANVLTF

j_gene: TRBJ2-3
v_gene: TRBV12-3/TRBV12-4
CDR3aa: CASSLKGGGDTQYF

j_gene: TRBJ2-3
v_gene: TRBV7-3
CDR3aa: CASSQTSGSPTQYF

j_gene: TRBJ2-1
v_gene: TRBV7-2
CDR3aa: CASSLRTGGLKNEQFF

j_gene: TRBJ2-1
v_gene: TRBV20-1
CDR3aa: CSAGNAGLAGGSGEQFF

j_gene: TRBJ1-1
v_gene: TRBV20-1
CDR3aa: CSARVSADGGAFF

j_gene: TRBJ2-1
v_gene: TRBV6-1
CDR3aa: CASSEMLAGVGEQFF

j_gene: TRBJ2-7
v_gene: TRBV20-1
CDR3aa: CSATQQQREQYF

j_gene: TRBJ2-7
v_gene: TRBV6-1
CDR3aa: CASSSRPGVDEQYF

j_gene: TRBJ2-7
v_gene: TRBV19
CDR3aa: CASSISLGRDYEQYF

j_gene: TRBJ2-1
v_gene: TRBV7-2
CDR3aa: CASSPTGGAYNEQFF

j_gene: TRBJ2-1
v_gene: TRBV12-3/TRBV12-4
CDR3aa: CASSPRGQLNNEQFF

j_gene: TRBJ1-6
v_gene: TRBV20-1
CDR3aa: CSAPSSYNSPLHF

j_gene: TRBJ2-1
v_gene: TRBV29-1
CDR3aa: CSLKAPSEQFF

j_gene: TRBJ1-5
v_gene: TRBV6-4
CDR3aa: CASRAPGTPEPQHF

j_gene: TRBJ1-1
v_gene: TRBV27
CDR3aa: CASSLNRRTEAFF

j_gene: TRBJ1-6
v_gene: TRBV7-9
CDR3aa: CASSFDSMNSPLHF

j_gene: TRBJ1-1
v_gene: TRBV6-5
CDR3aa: CASRRDGAYEAFF

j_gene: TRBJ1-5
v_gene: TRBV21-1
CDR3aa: CASSSKDPPQHF

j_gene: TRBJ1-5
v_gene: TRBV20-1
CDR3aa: CSARDWGVGGNQPQHF

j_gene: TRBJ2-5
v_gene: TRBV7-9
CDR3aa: CASSSTKRETQYF

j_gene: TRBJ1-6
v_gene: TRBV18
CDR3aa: CASSPRQGNNSPLHF

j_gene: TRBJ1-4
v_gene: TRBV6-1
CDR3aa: CASSDYTLIGSPNEKLFF

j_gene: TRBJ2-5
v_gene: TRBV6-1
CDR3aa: CASSPLGRGARQETQYF